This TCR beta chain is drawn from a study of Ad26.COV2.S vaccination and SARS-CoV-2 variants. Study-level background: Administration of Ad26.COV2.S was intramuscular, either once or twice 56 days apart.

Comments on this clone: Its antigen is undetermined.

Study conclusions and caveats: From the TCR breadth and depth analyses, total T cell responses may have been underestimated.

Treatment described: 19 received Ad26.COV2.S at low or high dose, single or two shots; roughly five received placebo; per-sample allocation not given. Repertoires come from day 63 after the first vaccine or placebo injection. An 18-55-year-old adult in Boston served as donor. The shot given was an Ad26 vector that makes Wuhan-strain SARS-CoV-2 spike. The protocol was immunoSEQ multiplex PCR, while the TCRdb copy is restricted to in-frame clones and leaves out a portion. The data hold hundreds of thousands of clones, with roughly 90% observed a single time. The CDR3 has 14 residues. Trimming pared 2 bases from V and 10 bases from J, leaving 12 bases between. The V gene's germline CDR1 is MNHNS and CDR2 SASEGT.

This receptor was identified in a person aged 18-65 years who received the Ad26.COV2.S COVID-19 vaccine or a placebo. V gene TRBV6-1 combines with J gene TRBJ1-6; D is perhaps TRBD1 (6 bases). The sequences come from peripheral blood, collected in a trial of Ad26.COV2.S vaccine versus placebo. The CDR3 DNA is TGTGCCAGCAGTGAAACAGGGCGGTTATCACCCCTCCACTTT. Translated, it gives CASSETGRLSPLHF.